These T cell receptor beta chains were read from a single sample in a study of T cell responses to AZD1222 COVID-19 vaccine. Assay: immunoSEQ multiplex PCR; the TCRdb copy retains only in-frame clones and omits some. The sample includes around 83,000 clones, 86% of them seen just once. The sequencing used peripheral blood, collected on day 0 of AZD1222 vaccination. These receptors were obtained from an adult in good health. CDR3s include the opening cysteine and the closing phenylalanine or tryptophan. The order of the fields is CDR3 length, J gene, clone size, V gene, D gene, CDR3 protein, CDR3 DNA. The D gene is left open where the match is weak. Rows give clone size only sometimes, using once, few, many, or a class for an expanded clone.

len: 14
j_gene: TRBJ2-3
abundance: few
v_gene: TRBV16
d_gene: TRBD1
CDR3aa: CASSPDRGRDTQYF
CDR3nt: TGTGCCAGCAGCCCCGACAGGGGGCGCGATACGCAGTATTTT

len: 13
j_gene: TRBJ2-7
abundance: few
v_gene: TRBV7-2
d_gene: .
CDR3aa: CASSRSFYYEQYF
CDR3nt: TGTGCCAGCAGCCGCTCTTTCTACTACGAGCAGTACTTC

len: 13
j_gene: TRBJ1-4
abundance: few
v_gene: TRBV18
d_gene: .
CDR3aa: CASSPTASQKLFF
CDR3nt: TGTGCCAGCTCACCAACGGCCAGCCAAAAACTGTTTTTT

len: 12
j_gene: TRBJ2-5
abundance: .
v_gene: TRBV7-9
d_gene: .
CDR3aa: CASSSRKGTQYF
CDR3nt: TGTGCCAGCAGCTCCCGGAAGGGGACCCAGTACTTC

len: 12
j_gene: TRBJ1-1
abundance: .
v_gene: TRBV30
d_gene: .
CDR3aa: CAWSVGNTEAFF
CDR3nt: TGTGCCTGGAGTGTCGGGAACACTGAAGCTTTCTTT

len: 13
j_gene: TRBJ1-5
abundance: .
v_gene: TRBV6-5
d_gene: .
CDR3aa: CASSPGGNQPQHF
CDR3nt: TGTGCCAGCAGTCCCGGGGGCAATCAGCCCCAGCATTTT

len: 17
j_gene: TRBJ2-1
abundance: .
v_gene: TRBV4-1
d_gene: TRBD2
CDR3aa: CASSHTLPGLETQVKFF
CDR3nt: TGCGCCAGCAGCCATACATTACCGGGACTAGAGACCCAGGTCAAGTTCTTC

len: 11
j_gene: TRBJ1-1
abundance: .
v_gene: TRBV10-2
d_gene: .
CDR3aa: CASSGNTEAFF
CDR3nt: TGCGCCAGCAGTGGCAACACTGAAGCTTTCTTT

len: 15
j_gene: TRBJ1-2
abundance: .
v_gene: TRBV19
d_gene: .
CDR3aa: CASMRGSVANYGYTF
CDR3nt: TGTGCCAGTATGAGGGGGTCTGTAGCTAACTATGGCTACACCTTC

len: 13
j_gene: TRBJ1-2
abundance: .
v_gene: TRBV2
d_gene: .
CDR3aa: CASSRVSNYGYTF
CDR3nt: TGTGCCAGCAGCAGGGTCTCTAACTATGGCTACACCTTC

len: 11
j_gene: TRBJ2-1
abundance: .
v_gene: TRBV6-1
d_gene: .
CDR3aa: CASSEATEQFF
CDR3nt: TGTGCCAGCAGTGAAGCCACCGAGCAGTTCTTC

len: 15
j_gene: TRBJ2-7
abundance: .
v_gene: TRBV20-1
d_gene: .
CDR3aa: CSASNRRVLSYEQYF
CDR3nt: TGCAGTGCTAGTAACCGGCGGGTTTTGTCCTACGAGCAGTACTTC

len: 16
j_gene: TRBJ2-1
abundance: once
v_gene: TRBV19
d_gene: TRBD2
CDR3aa: CASSSGRAVVYNEQFF
CDR3nt: TGTGCCAGTAGTAGCGGGAGGGCCGTAGTCTACAATGAGCAGTTCTTC

len: 18
j_gene: TRBJ2-7
abundance: .
v_gene: TRBV5-6
d_gene: TRBD2
CDR3aa: CASSSSGTSGTRNYEQYF
CDR3nt: TGTGCCAGCAGCTCGTCCGGGACTAGCGGGACCCGGAATTACGAGCAGTACTTC